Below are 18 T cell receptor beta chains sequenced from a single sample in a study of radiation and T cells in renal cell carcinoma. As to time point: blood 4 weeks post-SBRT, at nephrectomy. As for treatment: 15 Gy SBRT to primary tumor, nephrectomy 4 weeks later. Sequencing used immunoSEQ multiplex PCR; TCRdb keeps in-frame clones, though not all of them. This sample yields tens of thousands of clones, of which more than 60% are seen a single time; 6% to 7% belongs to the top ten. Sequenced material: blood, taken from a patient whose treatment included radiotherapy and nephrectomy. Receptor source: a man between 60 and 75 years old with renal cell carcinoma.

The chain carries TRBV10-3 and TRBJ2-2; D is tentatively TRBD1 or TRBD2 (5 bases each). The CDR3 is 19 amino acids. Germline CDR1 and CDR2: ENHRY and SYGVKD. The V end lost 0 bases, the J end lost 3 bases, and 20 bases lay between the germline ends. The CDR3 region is CAISESTGTLGGDTGELFF. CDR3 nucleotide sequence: TGTGCCATCAGTGAGTCGACCGGGACCCTCGGAGGTGACACCGGGGAGCTGTTTTTT.

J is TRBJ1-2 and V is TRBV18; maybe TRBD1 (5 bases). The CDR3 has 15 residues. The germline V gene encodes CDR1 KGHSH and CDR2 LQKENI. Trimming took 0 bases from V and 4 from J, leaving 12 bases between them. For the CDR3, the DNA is TGTGCCAGCTCACCACCCCCAGGGAGGGGCTATGGCTACACCTTC. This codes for CASSPPPGRGYGYTF.

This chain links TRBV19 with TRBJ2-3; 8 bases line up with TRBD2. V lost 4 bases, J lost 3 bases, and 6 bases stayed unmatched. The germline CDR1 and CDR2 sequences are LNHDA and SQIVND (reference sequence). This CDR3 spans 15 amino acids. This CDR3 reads CASSTGAGATDTQYF. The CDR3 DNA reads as TGTGCCAGTAGTACGGGAGCGGGAGCGACAGATACGCAGTATTTT.

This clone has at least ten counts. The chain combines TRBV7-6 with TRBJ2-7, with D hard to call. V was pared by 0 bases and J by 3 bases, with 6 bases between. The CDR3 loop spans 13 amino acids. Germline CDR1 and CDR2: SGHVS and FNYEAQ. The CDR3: CASSLAWDYEQYF. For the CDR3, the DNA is TGTGCCAGCAGCTTAGCGTGGGACTACGAGCAGTACTTC.

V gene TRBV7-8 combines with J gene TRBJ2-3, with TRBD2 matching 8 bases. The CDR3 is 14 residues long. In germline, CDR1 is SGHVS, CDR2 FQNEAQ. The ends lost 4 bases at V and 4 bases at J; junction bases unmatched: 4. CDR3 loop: CASSSTSVADTQYF. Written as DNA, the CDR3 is TGTGCCAGCAGCTCGACTAGCGTCGCAGATACGCAGTATTTT. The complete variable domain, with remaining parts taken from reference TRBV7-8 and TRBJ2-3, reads GAGVSQSPRYKVAKRGQDVALRCDPISGHVSLFWYQQALGQGPEFLTYFQNEAQLDKSGLPSDRFFAERPEGSVSTLKIQRTQQEDSAVYLCASSSTSVADTQYFGPGTRLTVL.

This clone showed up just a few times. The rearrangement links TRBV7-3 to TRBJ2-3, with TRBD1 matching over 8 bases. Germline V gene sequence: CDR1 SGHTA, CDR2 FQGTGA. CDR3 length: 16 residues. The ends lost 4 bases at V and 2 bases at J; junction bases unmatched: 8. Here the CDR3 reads CASSSPGQEHTDTQYF. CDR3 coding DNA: TGTGCCAGCAGCTCCCCGGGACAGGAGCACACAGATACGCAGTATTTT.

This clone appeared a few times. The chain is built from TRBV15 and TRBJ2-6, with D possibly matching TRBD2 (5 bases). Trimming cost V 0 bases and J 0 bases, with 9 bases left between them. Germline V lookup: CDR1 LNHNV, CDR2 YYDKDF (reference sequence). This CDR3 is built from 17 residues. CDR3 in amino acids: CATSRDYGVSGANVLTF. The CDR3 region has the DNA TGTGCCACCAGCAGAGATTACGGGGTCTCTGGGGCCAACGTCCTGACTTTC.

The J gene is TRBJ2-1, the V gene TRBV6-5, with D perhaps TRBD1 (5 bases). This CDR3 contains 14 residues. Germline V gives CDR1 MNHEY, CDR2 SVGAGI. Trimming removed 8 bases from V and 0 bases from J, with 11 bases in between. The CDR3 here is CASRTRSSYNEQFF. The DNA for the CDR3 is TGTGCCAGCCGGACACGGAGCTCCTACAATGAGCAGTTCTTC.

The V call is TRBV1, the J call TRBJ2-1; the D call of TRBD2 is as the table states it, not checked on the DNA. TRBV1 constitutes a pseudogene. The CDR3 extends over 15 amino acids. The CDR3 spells CTSSPGTSGYNEQFF. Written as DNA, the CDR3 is TGCACCAGCAGCCCCGGGACTAGCGGATACAATGAGCAGTTCTTC.

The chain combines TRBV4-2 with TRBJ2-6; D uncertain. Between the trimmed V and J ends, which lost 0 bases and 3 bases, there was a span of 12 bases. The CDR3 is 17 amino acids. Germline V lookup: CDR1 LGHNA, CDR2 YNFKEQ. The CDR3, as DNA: TGTGCCAGCAGCCAAGAAGAGAGTAGCCATGGGGCCAACGTCCTGACTTTC. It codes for CASSQEESSHGANVLTF.

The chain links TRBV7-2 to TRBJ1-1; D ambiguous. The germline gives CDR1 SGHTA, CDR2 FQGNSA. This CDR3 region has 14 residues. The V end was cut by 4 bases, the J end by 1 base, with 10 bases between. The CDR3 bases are TGTGCCAGCAGCTACCGGGGTGGGAACACTGAAGCTTTCTTT. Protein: CASSYRGGNTEAFF.

The CDR3 loop is CASSGGQVQETQYF. The CDR3, as DNA: TGTGCCAGCAGTGGAGGACAGGTCCAAGAGACCCAGTACTTC. The chain couples TRBV2 to TRBJ2-5, with 7 bases aligning to TRBD1. V trimming: 4 bases; J trimming: 1 base; junction bases outside the gene matches: 3. Germline loops: CDR1 SNHLY, CDR2 FYNNEI. The CDR3 is 14 residues long. Based on the CDR3 plus reference TRBV2 and TRBJ2-5, the full variable domain is EPEVTQTPSHQVTQMGQEVILRCVPISNHLYFYWYRQILGQKVEFLVSFYNNEISEKSEIFDDQFSVERPDGSNFTLKIRSTKLEDSAMYFCASSGGQVQETQYFGPGTRLLVL.

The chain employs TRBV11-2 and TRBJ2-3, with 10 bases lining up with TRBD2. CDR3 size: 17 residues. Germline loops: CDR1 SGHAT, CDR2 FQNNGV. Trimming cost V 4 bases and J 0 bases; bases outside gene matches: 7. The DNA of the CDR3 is TGTGCCAGCAGCTGGTCTAGCGGGGGAACCAGCACAGATACGCAGTATTTT. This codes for CASSWSSGGTSTDTQYF.

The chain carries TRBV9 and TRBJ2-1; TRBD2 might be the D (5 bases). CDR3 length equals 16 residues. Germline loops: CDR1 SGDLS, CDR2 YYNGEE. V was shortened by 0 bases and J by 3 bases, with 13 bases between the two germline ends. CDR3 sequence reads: CASSVGAEDYYNEQFF. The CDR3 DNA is TGTGCCAGCAGCGTAGGGGCAGAAGACTACTACAATGAGCAGTTCTTC.

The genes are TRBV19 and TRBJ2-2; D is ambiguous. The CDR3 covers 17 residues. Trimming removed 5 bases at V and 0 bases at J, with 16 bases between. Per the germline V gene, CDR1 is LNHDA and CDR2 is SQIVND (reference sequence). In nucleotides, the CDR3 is TGTGCCAGTAGTGGGGAAAGATGGGGAACGAACACCGGGGAGCTGTTTTTT. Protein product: CASSGERWGTNTGELFF.

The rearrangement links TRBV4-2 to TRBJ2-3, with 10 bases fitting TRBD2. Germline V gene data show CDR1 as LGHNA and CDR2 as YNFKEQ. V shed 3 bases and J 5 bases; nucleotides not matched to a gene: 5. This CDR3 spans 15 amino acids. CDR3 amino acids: CASSHLAGEEDTQYF. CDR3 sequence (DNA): TGTGCCAGCAGCCACCTAGCGGGGGAAGAAGATACGCAGTATTTT.

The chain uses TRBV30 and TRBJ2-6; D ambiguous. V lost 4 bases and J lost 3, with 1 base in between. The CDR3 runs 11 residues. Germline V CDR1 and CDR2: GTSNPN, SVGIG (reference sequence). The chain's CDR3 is CAWIGANVLTF. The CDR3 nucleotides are TGTGCCTGGATTGGGGCCAACGTCCTGACTTTC.

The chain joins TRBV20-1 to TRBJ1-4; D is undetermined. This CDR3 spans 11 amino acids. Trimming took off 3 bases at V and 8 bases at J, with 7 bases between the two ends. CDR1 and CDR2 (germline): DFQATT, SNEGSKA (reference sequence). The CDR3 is CSASLREKLFF. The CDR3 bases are TGCAGTGCTAGTCTGAGGGAAAAACTGTTTTTT.